The 32 T cell receptor beta chains below come from one sample, sequenced in a study of control samples from healthy donors and cancer patients. This table comes from immunoSEQ multiplex PCR, and its TCRdb copy is limited to in-frame clones, with some not included. The sample contains around 170,000 clones, about 92% of which appear only once. Sequencing was done on a sample of blood. The receptors were sampled from a man under 40 in good health.

The chain links TRBV7-9 to TRBJ1-5; 7 nucleotides agree with TRBD1. The CDR3 covers 14 residues. Germline V gene sequence: CDR1 SEHNR, CDR2 FQNEAQ (reference sequence). V lost 4 bases and J lost 5; bases outside the gene matches: 5. CDR3 DNA: TGTGCCAGCAGCTCCGACAGGGTGGATCAGCCCCAGCATTTT. Amino acids: CASSSDRVDQPQHF.

This clone came up once. This chain links TRBV3-1 (or the pseudogene TRBV3-2) with TRBJ1-5; perhaps TRBD1 as D (5 bases). The CDR3 has 15 amino acids. The V end was cut by 1 base, the J end by 4 bases, with 11 bases between. Per the germline V gene, CDR1 is LGHDT and CDR2 is YNNKEL (reference sequence). CDR3 DNA: TGTGCCAGCAGCCAAGGCACAAGGGGAAATCAGCCCCAGCATTTT. Its protein is CASSQGTRGNQPQHF.

The chain carries TRBV24-1 and TRBJ1-1, with a tentative D call TRBD1 (5 bases). Between the trimmed V and J ends, which lost 2 bases and 11 bases, there was a span of 14 bases. This CDR3 region has 13 residues. Germline CDR1 KGHDR, CDR2 SFDVKD. CDR3 bases: TGTGCCACCAGTGATTCGGGACTCCTTGGGGCTTTCTTT. Amino acids: CATSDSGLLGAFF.

This chain links TRBV7-6 with TRBJ1-4; the match to TRBD1 covers 8 bases. The CDR3 has 15 amino acids. Per germline, CDR1 SGHVS and CDR2 FNYEAQ. Losses at the gene ends were 5 bases for V and 6 bases for J; bases not matched to a gene: 8. The CDR3 sequence is CASSPGQGWDEKLFF. The CDR3, as DNA: TGTGCCAGCAGCCCCGGACAGGGTTGGGATGAAAAACTGTTTTTT.

The chain carries TRBV7-2 and TRBJ1-4; D possibly corresponds to TRBD1 (5 bases). Germline V gives CDR1 SGHTA, CDR2 FQGNSA. V shed 2 bases and J shed 7 bases, with 11 bases lying between them. The CDR3 length is 14 residues. CDR3 bases: TGTGCCAGCAGCTTACAGGGACTTACTGAAAAACTGTTTTTT. Protein product: CASSLQGLTEKLFF.

In this sample, this clone turned up a few times. The chain combines TRBV6-4 with TRBJ2-1, with 11 nucleotides matching TRBD2. The CDR3 length is 17 residues. Germline V lookup: CDR1 MRHNA, CDR2 SNTAGT. V lost 6 bases to trimming and J lost 4 bases; unmatched junction nucleotides: 11. CDR3 nucleotides: TGTGCCAGCAGCGCCGACTCCCTAGCGGGGGGTTACAATGAGCAGTTCTTC. Its protein is CASSADSLAGGYNEQFF.

V and J are TRBV5-6 and TRBJ2-2; no reliable D call. V lost 4 bases to trimming and J lost 7 bases, with 17 bases between them. Germline V gene lookup returns CDR1 SGHDT and CDR2 YYEEEE. The CDR3 spans 15 residues. The CDR3 DNA follows: TGTGCCAGCAGCCCCCCGGAGCCGGCGAGCGGGGAGCTGTTTTTT. Residues: CASSPPEPASGELFF.

V and J are TRBV5-1 and TRBJ1-4; TRBD1 matches at 8 bases. V trimming: 4 bases; J trimming: 5 bases; junction bases outside the gene matches: 7. The germline V gene has CDR1 SGHRS and CDR2 YFSETQ. There are 15 residues in the CDR3. CDR3 loop: CASSGPGQANEKLFF. The CDR3 DNA follows: TGCGCCAGCAGCGGTCCGGGACAGGCGAATGAAAAACTGTTTTTT.

The chain uses TRBV28 and TRBJ1-1; weak D call: TRBD1 (6 bases). The CDR3 consists of 14 residues. The germline V gene has CDR1 MDHEN and CDR2 SYDVKM. Trimming removed 7 bases at V and 0 bases at J, with 12 bases between. CDR3 DNA: TGTGCCAGCACCACCCAGGGGTTGAACACTGAAGCTTTCTTT. Translated, it gives CASTTQGLNTEAFF.

This chain connects TRBV23-1 to TRBJ2-7; either TRBD1 or TRBD2 may supply D (5 bases each). TRBV23-1 qualifies as an ORF whose function is uncertain. V was clipped by 4 bases and J by 0 bases, with 13 bases between them. This CDR3 is 15 amino acids long. The CDR3 DNA reads TGCGCCAGCAGTCGGCCGGGGCCTAGCTCCTACGAGCAGTACTTC. Amino acids: CASSRPGPSSYEQYF.

This clone was seen only once. V gene TRBV11-1 combines with J gene TRBJ1-2; weak D call: TRBD1 (5 bases). Germline CDR1 reads SGHAT; CDR2 reads FQDESV (reference sequence). Trimming left V 8 bases short and J 5 bases short, with 15 bases between. The CDR3 consists of 13 residues. For the CDR3, the DNA is TGTGCCAGCGCCCCAGGGAGGGAATATGGCTACACCTTC. Translating it yields CASAPGREYGYTF.

This clone was recorded only once. The chain couples TRBV19 to TRBJ2-3, with 7 nucleotides matching TRBD2. The V and J ends lost 3 bases and 8 bases, in that order; junction bases with no gene match: 8. Germline V CDR1 and CDR2: LNHDA, SQIVND (reference sequence). This CDR3 comprises 14 residues. The CDR3 DNA is TGTGCCAGTAGTATTGGTAGCGGGCAGGGTACGCAGTATTTT. Protein: CASSIGSGQGTQYF.

The J gene is TRBJ2-3, the V gene TRBV5-1, with 8 bases identical to TRBD2. Trimming at V came to 2 bases and at J to 4 bases, leaving 3 bases not matched to a gene. Germline assignment: CDR1 SGHRS and CDR2 YFSETQ. This CDR3 comprises 14 residues. This CDR3 is CASSLSGSSDTQYF. In nucleotides, the CDR3 is TGCGCCAGCAGCTTAAGCGGGAGTTCAGATACGCAGTATTTT.

This clone was seen a few times. The chain couples TRBV30 to TRBJ1-4; TRBD1 matches at 7 bases. This CDR3 is 17 amino acids long. Germline trimming cut 3 bases from V and 8 bases from J; bases unmatched to any gene: 18. The germline CDR1 and CDR2 sequences are GTSNPN and SVGIG (reference sequence). Here the CDR3 reads CAWSDPSPGGPTEKLFF. Written as DNA, the CDR3 is TGTGCCTGGAGCGACCCCTCTCCAGGGGGGCCTACGGAAAAACTGTTTTTT.

The rearrangement uses TRBV10-3 and TRBJ1-4; TRBD1 might be the D (6 bases). This CDR3 has 13 residues. CDR1 and CDR2 (germline): ENHRY, SYGVKD. Trimming left V 6 bases short and J 7 bases short, with 12 bases between. The CDR3 DNA reads TGTGCCATCAGGGGGGGCCCGGGTGAAAAACTGTTTTTT. This codes for CAIRGGPGEKLFF.

This chain connects TRBV15 to TRBJ2-3; the D gene could be TRBD1 or TRBD2 (5 bases each). From germline, CDR1 is LNHNV and CDR2 YYDKDF (reference sequence). There are 18 residues in the CDR3. V was cut by 0 bases and J by 0 bases, with 16 bases left in between. The CDR3 sequence is CATSRDLPSGGSTDTQYF. As DNA, the CDR3 is TGTGCCACCAGCAGAGATCTCCCCAGTGGGGGAAGCACAGATACGCAGTATTTT. Full variable domain (missing parts from reference TRBV15 and TRBJ2-3): DAMVIQNPRYQVTQFGKPVTLSCSQTLNHNVMYWYQQKSSQAPKLLFHYYDKDFNNEADTPDNFQSRRPNTSFCFLDIRSPGLGDTAMYLCATSRDLPSGGSTDTQYFGPGTRLTVL.

The chain combines TRBV29-1 with TRBJ2-1; TRBD2 might be the D (6 bases). The V gene's germline CDR1 is SQVTM and CDR2 ANQGSEA. Deletions cut 4 bases from V and 0 bases from J, with 16 bases between. The CDR3 is made up of 16 amino acids. CDR3 in amino acids: CSVVPRLTSSYNEQFF. The CDR3 DNA reads TGCAGCGTTGTCCCTCGGTTGACTAGCTCCTACAATGAGCAGTTCTTC.

The chain recombines TRBV28 with TRBJ1-2; D uncertain. CDR3 length: 12 amino acids. The V end lost 6 bases, the J end lost 4 bases, and 9 bases lay between the germline ends. CDR1 and CDR2 (germline): MDHEN, SYDVKM. The CDR3 DNA follows: TGTGCCAGCAGCTTCATTGGCTATGGCTACACCTTC. Its protein product is CASSFIGYGYTF.

The chain employs TRBV7-9 and TRBJ1-4; 7 bases agree with TRBD1. CDR1 SEHNR and CDR2 FQNEAQ come from the germline V gene (reference sequence). The CDR3 loop spans 14 amino acids. The J segment lost 8 bases and the V segment lost 2 bases, leaving 5 bases of the junction unmatched. The DNA for the CDR3 is TGTGCCAGCAGCTTAAGCACAGGGGACGAAAAACTGTTTTTT. Encoded protein: CASSLSTGDEKLFF.

The gene calls are TRBV12-3 or TRBV12-4 and TRBJ1-1; D may be TRBD1 (6 bases). Between the trimmed V and J ends, which lost 6 bases and 5 bases, there was a span of 13 bases. The CDR3 covers 13 residues. In DNA, the CDR3 is TGTGCCAGCAGCCCCGGGGGCAGGACTGAAGCTTTCTTT. It encodes CASSPGGRTEAFF.

V and J are TRBV19 and TRBJ2-2; D is undetermined. From germline, CDR1 is LNHDA and CDR2 SQIVND (reference sequence). The CDR3 covers 14 residues. The germline V and J ends were trimmed by 4 bases and 1 base, with 7 bases remaining between them. CDR3 in amino acids: CASSSRQNTGELFF. The DNA of the CDR3 is TGTGCCAGTAGTAGCCGGCAGAACACCGGGGAGCTGTTTTTT.

The chain is built from TRBV5-1 and TRBJ2-2; perhaps TRBD1 as D (7 bases). With 2 bases removed from V and 6 bases from J, the gap between germline ends came to 14 bases. The length of the CDR3 is 15 residues. Germline lookup yields CDR1 SGHRS and CDR2 YFSETQ. The CDR3 nucleotides are TGCGCCAGCAGCTTCCAGGGGGACTTCGCCGGGGAGCTGTTTTTT. Encoded protein: CASSFQGDFAGELFF.

This chain links TRBV6-2 or TRBV6-3 with TRBJ1-2; unclear D gene. Germline V lookup: CDR1 MNHEY, CDR2 SVGEGT. The ends were cut back, 0 bases at V and 3 bases at J, with 8 bases in the middle. The CDR3 is 14 amino acids. The CDR3 here is CASSYSGIHYGYTF. CDR3 bases: TGTGCCAGCAGTTACTCAGGAATTCACTATGGCTACACCTTC.

This chain connects TRBV19 to TRBJ1-1; no clear D gene. Germline-derived CDR1 and CDR2 are LNHDA and SQIVND (reference sequence). The V end lost 7 bases, the J end lost 2 bases, and 11 bases lay between the germline ends. The CDR3 sequence is 13 residues long. The CDR3 region has the DNA TGTGCCAGTAACGTCCGGGAAAACACTGAAGCTTTCTTT. Translation: CASNVRENTEAFF.

This chain uses TRBV5-4 with TRBJ1-5; TRBD1 is a possible D gene (6 bases). This CDR3 comprises 15 residues. The ends were cut back, 4 bases at V and 5 bases at J, with 16 bases in the middle. Germline values: CDR1 SGHNT, CDR2 YYREEE (reference sequence). For the CDR3, the DNA is TGTGCCAGCAGCCAACAGGGTAGTGGGGATCAGCCCCAGCATTTT. This gives the protein CASSQQGSGDQPQHF.

The chain links TRBV27 to TRBJ1-1; the D is unclear. Looked up from germline, CDR1 is MNHEY and CDR2 is SMNVEV (reference sequence). CDR3 length: 11 residues. V was pared by 3 bases and J by 8 bases, with 7 bases between. The DNA of the CDR3 is TGTGCCAGCAGTTTTGGTCTCGAAGCTTTCTTT. This translates into CASSFGLEAFF.

In DNA, the CDR3 is TGTGCCACCAGCAGAGGCACGACAGGGTTTGGCAATCAGCCCCAGCATTTT. It yields the protein CATSRGTTGFGNQPQHF. The chain couples TRBV15 to TRBJ1-5; 7 bases map to TRBD1. The CDR3 runs 17 residues. V shed 1 base and J 2 bases; nucleotides not matched to a gene: 8. Germline loops: CDR1 LNHNV, CDR2 YYDKDF (reference sequence).

This clone was recorded a few times. The J gene is TRBJ2-1, the V gene TRBV19, with TRBD2 as a possible D gene (6 bases). V was pared by 5 bases and J by 9 bases, with 20 bases between. This CDR3 is 15 amino acids long. Germline V gives CDR1 LNHDA, CDR2 SQIVND (reference sequence). The CDR3 is CASSVGLPGRTEQFF. DNA of the CDR3: TGTGCCAGTAGTGTGGGACTGCCTGGGAGGACTGAGCAGTTCTTC.

The V gene is TRBV19, the J gene TRBJ2-4; possibly TRBD1 for D (6 bases). This CDR3 is 16 amino acids long. Germline assignment: CDR1 LNHDA and CDR2 SQIVND (reference sequence). Trimming cost V 3 bases and J 7 bases, with 19 bases left between them. In nucleotides, the CDR3 is TGTGCCAGTAGTATCTCCTCTGGGCAGGGGCGGAACATTCAGTACTTC. Its protein product is CASSISSGQGRNIQYF.

V usage is TRBV3-1 (or the pseudogene TRBV3-2) and J usage is TRBJ1-4, with no clear D. The CDR3 spans 14 residues. V was cut by 2 bases and J by 3 bases, with 7 bases left in between. Germline V CDR1 and CDR2: LGHDT, YNNKEL (reference sequence). The DNA of the CDR3 is TGTGCCAGCAGCCAAAGACGGCCTAATGAAAAACTGTTTTTT. Residues: CASSQRRPNEKLFF.

This clone has just a few counts. The rearrangement uses TRBV7-9 and TRBJ2-2; D possibly corresponds to TRBD2 (5 bases). The CDR3 contains 16 residues. V was trimmed by 5 bases and J by 4 bases, leaving 17 bases between them. From germline, CDR1 is SEHNR and CDR2 FQNEAQ (reference sequence). The CDR3 region has the DNA TGTGCCAGCAGCATAGACCGAGGAGGTCTCACCGGGGAGCTGTTTTTT. Translated: CASSIDRGGLTGELFF.

The V gene is TRBV6-1, the J gene TRBJ2-6; D possibly matches TRBD1 or TRBD2 (5 bases each). V lost 4 bases and J lost 0, with 10 bases in between. Germline V gives CDR1 MNHNS, CDR2 SASEGT. The CDR3 is 16 residues long. This CDR3 is CASSAGTVSGANVLTF. The CDR3 DNA follows: TGTGCCAGCAGTGCCGGGACGGTCTCTGGGGCCAACGTCCTGACTTTC.